The 23 T cell receptor beta chains given below trace back to one sample, sequenced in a study of TIL therapy for anti-PD-1-resistant metastatic lung cancer. As to time point: pre-treatment sample, taken before nivolumab and TIL therapy. The libraries were made with immunoSEQ v3. Only in-frame clones appear in the TCRdb table, and some are missing; sequencing was by immunoSEQ multiplex PCR. This sample has 40,000 to 60,000 clones, with around 80% found just once. The specimen was blood, collected at baseline. The source is a woman aged 25-80 years with non-small cell lung cancer.

This chain uses TRBV19 with TRBJ2-3, with no clear D. The CDR3 is made up of 17 amino acids. The germline V and J ends were trimmed by 3 bases and 2 bases, with 18 bases remaining between them. Looked up from germline, CDR1 is LNHDA and CDR2 is SQIVND (reference sequence). The CDR3 bases are TGTGCCAGTAGTATCGCCCCTCCCGTCCCATCCACAGATACGCAGTATTTT. It encodes CASSIAPPVPSTDTQYF.

This rearrangement joins TRBV7-3 to TRBJ2-3, with unresolved D. V lost 1 base, J lost 4 bases, and 6 bases lay in between. The CDR3 consists of 13 residues. Looked up from germline, CDR1 is SGHTA and CDR2 is FQGTGA. The CDR3, as DNA: TGTGCCAGCAGCTTAAGTGTGTCAGATACGCAGTATTTT. Translation: CASSLSVSDTQYF.

The J gene is TRBJ2-3, the V gene TRBV6-5; 8 bases align to TRBD2. Germline V gives CDR1 MNHEY, CDR2 SVGAGI. Germline trimming cut 8 bases from V and 6 bases from J; bases unmatched to any gene: 1. This CDR3 has 11 residues. DNA for the CDR3: TGTGCCAGCCAGCGGGAGGATACGCAGTATTTT. Its translation: CASQREDTQYF.

The chain is built from TRBV4-2 and TRBJ2-1; no firm D call. V was cut by 1 base and J by 5 bases, with 15 bases left in between. Germline V CDR1 and CDR2: LGHNA, YNFKEQ. CDR3 length: 16 residues. CDR3 loop: CASSQGPGAADNEQFF. In DNA form, the CDR3 reads TGTGCCAGCAGCCAAGGACCTGGAGCCGCGGACAATGAGCAGTTCTTC.

This clone was found a few times. For the CDR3, the DNA is TGCAGCGTTGTACACAGCACCAACACTGAAGCTTTCTTT. This gives the protein CSVVHSTNTEAFF. The V gene is TRBV29-1, the J gene TRBJ1-1, with D unclear. The V gene lost 4 bases and the J gene lost 2 bases, with 11 bases spanning the gap. CDR1 and CDR2 from the germline V gene are SQVTM and ANQGSEA. The CDR3 contains 13 residues.

The chain joins TRBV10-1 to TRBJ2-3; 15 bases match TRBD2. V lost 3 bases and J lost 7; bases outside the gene matches: 2. The CDR3 contains 15 residues. From germline, CDR1 is WNHNN and CDR2 SYGVQD (reference sequence). CDR3 DNA sequence: TGCGCCAGCAGTGACGGACTAGCGGGAGGGAATACGCAGTATTTT. Protein: CASSDGLAGGNTQYF.

This clone came up many times. This rearrangement joins TRBV27 to TRBJ1-1, with D uncertain. This CDR3 has 13 amino acids. V was cut by 6 bases and J by 6 bases, with 14 bases left in between. Per germline, CDR1 MNHEY and CDR2 SMNVEV (reference sequence). CDR3 nucleotide sequence: TGTGCCAGCAGGTTACAGTGGGCTTCTGAAGCTTTCTTT. The encoded protein is CASRLQWASEAFF.

The CDR3 loop reads CASSYLLANTEAFF. The CDR3 nucleotides are TGCGCCAGCAGCTACCTCTTGGCAAACACTGAAGCTTTCTTT. The V gene is TRBV5-1, the J gene TRBJ1-1; D uncertain. The V end lost 3 bases, the J end lost 2 bases, and 11 bases lay between the germline ends. From germline, CDR1 is SGHRS and CDR2 YFSETQ. CDR3 length: 14 amino acids.

This sequence joins TRBV19 and TRBJ2-7; D uncertain. The CDR3 sequence is 14 residues long. The germline V and J ends were trimmed by 3 bases and 4 bases, with 13 bases remaining between them. The germline V gene has CDR1 LNHDA and CDR2 SQIVND (reference sequence). In nucleotides, the CDR3 is TGTGCCAGTAGTATTAGGGCCTACGGGTACGAGCAGTACTTC. It encodes CASSIRAYGYEQYF.

This clone showed up just a few times. V gene TRBV27 combines with J gene TRBJ1-2; the D gene is possibly TRBD1 (5 bases). CDR3 size: 16 residues. V was shortened by 4 bases and J by 6 bases, with 21 bases between the two germline ends. Germline V gives CDR1 MNHEY, CDR2 SMNVEV (reference sequence). The CDR3 protein is CASSYSFDRGADGYTF. DNA for the CDR3: TGTGCCAGCAGTTACTCCTTTGACAGAGGGGCTGATGGCTACACCTTC.

V is TRBV14 and J is TRBJ1-3, with D unclear. V lost 2 bases, J lost 0 bases, and 2 bases lay in between. This CDR3 is built from 13 residues. Germline assignment: CDR1 SGHDN and CDR2 FVKESK. The DNA for the CDR3 is TGTGCCAGCAGCCAACTCTCTGGAAACACCATATATTTT. Translating gives CASSQLSGNTIYF.

Regarding this clone: A far larger clone is one nucleotide away, so this likely arose from a read error. The chain couples TRBV5-5 to TRBJ2-2; D remains ambiguous. Trimming removed 2 bases from V and 3 bases from J, with 2 bases in between. This CDR3 has 12 residues. From germline, CDR1 is SGHKS and CDR2 YYEKEE (reference sequence). In nucleotides, the CDR3 is TGTGCCAGCAGCTTACACACCGGGGAGCTGTTTTTT. Translation gives CASSLHTGELFF.

The chain is built from TRBV10-1 and TRBJ2-3; 7 bases line up with TRBD1. CDR1 is WNHNN and CDR2 is SYGVQD in the germline V gene (reference sequence). The CDR3 is 15 residues long. V was clipped by 4 bases and J by 3 bases; unmatched bases: 7. CDR3: CASSARQGWTDTQYF. In nucleotides, the CDR3 is TGCGCCAGCAGTGCCCGACAGGGATGGACAGATACGCAGTATTTT.

CDR3 sequence (DNA): TGTGCCAGCAGCTTAAATCGGGTTGGGGTGCCCTTTAGTGGGGCCAACGTCCTGACTTTC. Protein product: CASSLNRVGVPFSGANVLTF. V is TRBV7-3 and J is TRBJ2-6; D not resolved. Germline V lookup: CDR1 SGHTA, CDR2 FQGTGA. The CDR3 runs 20 residues. V dropped 1 base and J dropped 3 bases, with 22 bases sitting between them.

J is TRBJ2-1 and V is TRBV5-1, with 8 bases that match TRBD1. The length of the CDR3 is 16 residues. Germline CDR1 SGHRS, CDR2 YFSETQ. J was trimmed by 4 bases and V by 1 base; bases with no gene match: 7. CDR3 DNA: TGCGCCAGCAGCTTGTCTGACAGGGGAAAGTACAATGAGCAGTTCTTC. Amino acids: CASSLSDRGKYNEQFF.

This chain's CDR3 is CASSLDGRGNYGYTF. The CDR3, as DNA: TGTGCCAGCAGCTTGGACGGGCGGGGAAACTATGGCTACACCTTC. This sequence joins TRBV7-3 and TRBJ1-2; D gene unclear. The CDR3 consists of 15 residues. V lost 3 bases and J 2 bases, leaving 13 bases between the germline ends. Germline loops: CDR1 SGHTA, CDR2 FQGTGA.

The chain employs TRBV29-1 and TRBJ2-3; D remains ambiguous. CDR3 length equals 14 residues. V lost 6 bases to trimming and J lost 2 bases, with 15 bases between them. Looked up from germline, CDR1 is SQVTM and CDR2 is ANQGSEA. In DNA form, the CDR3 reads TGCAGCGTGGCCGGACGTCTTAACACAGATACGCAGTATTTT. This sequence encodes CSVAGRLNTDTQYF.

The chain links TRBV27 to TRBJ1-5; D uncertain. Per the germline V gene, CDR1 is MNHEY and CDR2 is SMNVEV (reference sequence). The germline V and J ends were trimmed by 5 bases and 1 base, with 6 bases remaining between them. The CDR3 spans 13 residues. CDR3 nucleotide sequence: TGTGCCAGCAGTCCCAAAAGCAATCAGCCCCAGCATTTT. This encodes CASSPKSNQPQHF.

Concerning this clone itself: The junction does not match germline at one end; this may be a read error. The CDR3 nucleotides are TGCGCCAGCAGTTTGGGGAGACTAGCGGGGGGAACCTACGAGCAGTACTTC. Residues: CASSLGRLAGGTYEQYF. The V and J genes are TRBV5-1 and TRBJ2-7, with 13 bases fitting TRBD2. The length of the CDR3 is 17 residues. Germline values: CDR1 SGHRS, CDR2 YFSETQ.

V is TRBV20-1 and J is TRBJ1-2, with D maybe TRBD1 (5 bases). Trimming pared 6 bases from V and 8 bases from J, leaving 13 bases between. Germline CDR1 DFQATT, CDR2 SNEGSKA (reference sequence). The CDR3 runs to 11 residues. CDR3 coding DNA: TGCAGTGCACAGACAGTAAACGGCTACACCTTC. Protein: CSAQTVNGYTF.

The sample holds one count of this clone. The chain is built from TRBV19 and TRBJ2-1; TRBD1 matches at 10 bases. Germline lookup yields CDR1 LNHDA and CDR2 SQIVND (reference sequence). The junction had 15 bases not matched to a gene; V was cut back by 7 bases and J by 3 bases. The CDR3 is 18 amino acids. This CDR3 is CASTLNAGTGVGYNEQFF. CDR3 DNA: TGTGCCAGTACCCTAAACGCCGGGACAGGGGTAGGCTACAATGAGCAGTTCTTC.

This sequence joins TRBV4-3 and TRBJ1-4, with a weak D call TRBD1 (5 bases). V shed 3 bases and J shed 6 bases, with 11 bases lying between them. This CDR3 spans 14 amino acids. In germline, CDR1 is LGHNA, CDR2 YSLEER. The CDR3 loop is CASSHQGLDEKLFF. The CDR3 nucleotides read TGCGCCAGCAGCCACCAGGGACTTGATGAAAAACTGTTTTTT.

This chain links TRBV28 with TRBJ1-2, with a tentative D call TRBD1 (6 bases). Germline CDR1 reads MDHEN; CDR2 reads SYDVKM. The CDR3 consists of 14 residues. With 6 bases removed from V and 8 bases from J, the gap between germline ends came to 19 bases. The CDR3 nucleotides are TGTGCCAGCAGGCCGGGACAAGCGGCTTTGGGCTACACCTTC. Protein: CASRPGQAALGYTF.